This record looks at one T cell receptor beta chain sequence and its context. Its specific antigen is unknown. No quality values exist for individual bases; no much larger clone is one base distant. These data belong to a study of human T cells and chemical hapten exposure (dated by TCRdb to the early 2020s). Regarding the complete study: Libraries were pooled for sequencing, and per-sample TCR yields varied mainly because of small differences in library volumes within the pool. Both TCR alpha and TCR beta chains were sequenced from each blood RNA sample. Peripheral blood TCR repertoire changes were tracked in vivo in alopecia patients during primary and secondary sensitization to the hapten diphenylcyclopropenone (DPC). The full study reports these points: DPC sensitization did not change how many TCRs were above 1 in 1000 frequency, and no evidence was found of alterations in global repertoire structure. After repeated subsampling, changes were observed in the strength of the expansion versus patch-test correlation and in the threshold at which the correlation became significant.

Library generation was performed with RACE. For sequencing, a NextSeq 500 was employed. During library preparation, unique molecular identifiers were attached to individual cDNA molecules so that TCRs could be counted quantitatively and reproducibly. The published analysis was carried out like this. The median number of TCRs per sample was roughly 100,000, ranging from 23,224 to 690,600. The Decombinator software suite was used to annotate V, J and CDR3 in the TCR reads. For PS versus PT1 abundance plots, all samples were subsampled to the same number of TCRs (28,000). TCRs were defined as expanded if absent before sensitization and observed at least eight times at the 2-week time point. TCRdb reprocessed the public reads (quality trimming at Q25 with fastp, clone calling with MiXCR) and kept in-frame beta chains. For every CDR3 protein sequence, its rows merge into one entry that carries the most common genes and DNA. Here the V and J calls rest on TCRdb's processing, not on the authors' analysis. The sample profile shows some 45,000 distinct CDR3 sequences; 4.4% of them were found once. The top ten hold roughly 5.8% of the sample.

Per the publication, the time point label means: healthy volunteer bleed at 2 weeks. Total RNA was isolated from unfractionated whole blood collected in Tempus Blood RNA tubes. Five or six healthy volunteers served as TCR sequencing controls and were bled at day 0, 2 weeks and 6 weeks. This receptor was taken from a human donor in good health. Some clones in this sample may be carry-over from other donors' samples. Sequenced input: whole blood.

In nucleotide form, the sequence is TGTGCCAGCAGAACAGGGGGAAGATACGAGCAGTACTTC. It encodes CASRTGGRYEQYF. The V and J segments used are TRBV6-2 or TRBV6-3 and TRBJ2-7; 8 central bases correspond to TRBD1. The CDR3, cysteine through phenylalanine, is 13 amino acids long. Only CDR3 DNA is held: 39 bases, read in frame from base 1. CDR1 and CDR2 are drawn from the germline V gene: MNHEY, SVGEGT. Trimmed from V: 6 bases; trimmed from J: 4 bases; junction bases lacking a gene match: 5.